These 25 T cell receptor beta chains originate from one sample sequenced in a study of T cells expressing NK-cell markers. No DNA is given; TCRdb re-called the 5' RACE reads and lists each CDR3 protein once. Its listing shows 200,000 to 300,000 distinct CDR3 sequences. The source material was blood T cells: a sorted CD56 or NKG2C T cell subset, CD4+ or CD8+ T cells, or bulk PBMC T cells (not recorded which). The origin of the receptors is a woman aged 18-70 years in good health.

The chain couples TRBV9 to TRBJ2-1; absent DNA, TCRdb's TRBD2 call cannot be checked. The V gene's germline CDR1 is SGDLS and CDR2 YYNGEE. The CDR3 spans 15 residues. The CDR3 reads CASSASGMSYNEQFF.

This chain uses TRBV7-2 with TRBJ2-3. Germline V gene data show CDR1 as SGHTA and CDR2 as FQGNSA. The CDR3 is 15 residues long. This CDR3 is CASSLAGSGADTQYF.

J is TRBJ2-1 and V is TRBV7-6; the D call from TCRdb, TRBD1, cannot be confirmed without DNA. Per the germline V gene, CDR1 is SGHVS and CDR2 is FNYEAQ. The CDR3 runs 15 residues. CDR3: CASSLRVGGGHEQFF.

V and J are TRBV29-1 and TRBJ2-7; absent DNA, TCRdb's TRBD2 call cannot be checked. Germline V gene lookup returns CDR1 SQVTM and CDR2 ANQGSEA. This CDR3 has 13 amino acids. CDR3 sequence: CSVALRVAYEQYF.

The gene calls are TRBV5-5 and TRBJ1-2; without DNA, the TCRdb call of TRBD1 cannot be checked. The CDR3 sequence is 15 residues long. In germline, CDR1 is SGHKS, CDR2 YYEKEE (reference sequence). CDR3 amino acids: CASTKTGAFNYGYTF.

This chain links TRBV7-2 with TRBJ1-1; no DNA is available, so the TRBD1 call from TCRdb remains unchecked. CDR3 size: 14 residues. Germline assignment: CDR1 SGHTA and CDR2 FQGNSA. The CDR3 loop is CASSLVGFPAEAFF.

The gene calls are TRBV18 and TRBJ1-1. CDR1 and CDR2 from the germline V gene are KGHSH and LQKENI. CDR3 size: 14 residues. The CDR3 spells CASSIRVTDTEAFF.

The chain employs TRBV6-2 or TRBV6-3 and TRBJ2-5; the D call from TCRdb, TRBD1, cannot be confirmed without DNA. This CDR3 region has 14 residues. The V gene's germline CDR1 is MNHEY and CDR2 SVGEGT. The CDR3 sequence: CASKGVGGQETQYF.

The chain couples TRBV29-1 to TRBJ2-2; TCRdb indicates TRBD1, and absent DNA this call remains unverified. CDR3 length equals 15 residues. Germline V lookup: CDR1 SQVTM, CDR2 ANQGSEA. CDR3 residues: CSVSPTAVNTGELFF.

The V and J genes are TRBV5-1 and TRBJ2-1; absent DNA, TCRdb's TRBD2 call cannot be checked. The V gene's germline CDR1 is SGHRS and CDR2 YFSETQ. This CDR3 comprises 19 residues. This CDR3 reads CASSLGPKGPSGGYNEQFF.

The J gene is TRBJ2-1, the V gene TRBV29-1; without DNA, the TCRdb call of TRBD1 cannot be checked. The CDR3 is 13 amino acids. Per germline, CDR1 SQVTM and CDR2 ANQGSEA. The CDR3 spells CSVGPSSRDEQFF.

V gene TRBV7-2 combines with J gene TRBJ1-1. The CDR3 consists of 13 residues. From germline, CDR1 is SGHTA and CDR2 FQGNSA. The CDR3 is CASSRQVNTEAFF. The full variable domain, with the rest looked up from reference TRBV7-2 and TRBJ1-1, is GAGVSQSPSNKVTEKGKDVELRCDPISGHTALYWYRQSLGQGLEFLIYFQGNSAPDKSGLPSDRFSAERTGGSVSTLTIQRTQQEDSAVYLCASSRQVNTEAFFGQGTRLTVV.

V gene TRBV11-2 combines with J gene TRBJ1-3; TCRdb picks TRBD1, but there is no DNA to check that call. This CDR3 has 15 amino acids. Germline-derived CDR1 and CDR2 are SGHAT and FQNNGV. The CDR3 here is CASQDRGGSGNTIYF.

The genes are TRBV11-1 and TRBJ2-1; the D call from TCRdb, TRBD2, cannot be confirmed without DNA. This CDR3 has 16 amino acids. Germline V CDR1 and CDR2: SGHAT, FQDESV (reference sequence). This chain's CDR3 is CASSTRLAGPYNEQFF.

The rearrangement links TRBV21-1 to TRBJ1-5. TRBV21-1 represents a pseudogene. This CDR3 contains 17 residues. Here the CDR3 reads CASSLKPSRLSNQPQHF.

The chain has TRBV27 and TRBJ2-1; TCRdb outputs TRBD2, but without DNA this stays unchecked. Germline V gene lookup returns CDR1 MNHEY and CDR2 SMNVEV (reference sequence). This CDR3 region has 17 residues. The CDR3 loop is CASSLQTRGSGRSEQFF.

The genes are TRBV5-6 and TRBJ2-3; without DNA, the TCRdb call of TRBD2 cannot be checked. This CDR3 is 16 amino acids long. The germline V gene encodes CDR1 SGHDT and CDR2 YYEEEE. CDR3 sequence reads: CASSLWRRVGPDTQYF. Based on the CDR3 plus reference TRBV5-6 and TRBJ2-3, the full variable domain is DAGVTQSPTHLIKTRGQQVTLRCSPKSGHDTVSWYQQALGQGPQFIFQYYEEEERQRGNFPDRFSGHQFPNYSSELNVNALLLGDSALYLCASSLWRRVGPDTQYFGPGTRLTVL.

The chain uses TRBV29-1 and TRBJ1-1. Germline V gene data show CDR1 as SQVTM and CDR2 as ANQGSEA. This CDR3 comprises 14 residues. Here the CDR3 reads CSVDGNRLNTEAFF.

The CDR3 loop reads CASSRTEGTEAFF. The chain joins TRBV7-8 to TRBJ1-1. This CDR3 has 13 residues. Germline CDR1 reads SGHVS; CDR2 reads FQNEAQ.

This chain joins TRBV9 and TRBJ2-2; TCRdb's D call of TRBD2 is untestable without DNA. Germline lookup yields CDR1 SGDLS and CDR2 YYNGEE. The CDR3 runs to 17 residues. This chain's CDR3 is CASSVARLAETTGELFF.

This rearrangement joins TRBV29-1 to TRBJ2-1. The CDR3 consists of 15 residues. Per the germline V gene, CDR1 is SQVTM and CDR2 is ANQGSEA. CDR3 protein: CSVELLYTRYNEQFF.

This chain connects TRBV18 to TRBJ1-1; lacking DNA, the TRBD1 call made by TCRdb goes unchecked. Germline CDR1 KGHSH, CDR2 LQKENI. This CDR3 spans 14 amino acids. The CDR3 reads CASSWTGRDTEAFF.

CDR3 protein: CASSNPLAGDTDTQYF. The rearrangement joins TRBV6-1 to TRBJ2-3; there is no DNA to check the TCRdb D call of TRBD2. Per germline, CDR1 MNHNS and CDR2 SASEGT. The CDR3 is made up of 16 amino acids.

The rearrangement joins TRBV3-1 to TRBJ1-6; TCRdb names TRBD1, which stays unverified in the absence of DNA. Germline lookup yields CDR1 LGHDT and CDR2 YNNKEL (reference sequence). CDR3 size: 15 residues. The CDR3 spells CASSRGQGRNSPLHF. The complete variable domain, with remaining parts taken from reference TRBV3-1 and TRBJ1-6, reads DTAVSQTPKYLVTQMGNDKSIKCEQNLGHDTMYWYKQDSKKFLKIMFSYNNKELIINETVPNRFSPKSPDKAHLNLHINSLELGDSAVYFCASSRGQGRNSPLHFGNGTRLTVT.

The chain combines TRBV29-1 with TRBJ2-1; no DNA is available, so the TRBD2 call from TCRdb remains unchecked. Germline CDR1 and CDR2: SQVTM and ANQGSEA. The CDR3 extends over 13 amino acids. The CDR3 loop is CSAGPARDNEQFF.